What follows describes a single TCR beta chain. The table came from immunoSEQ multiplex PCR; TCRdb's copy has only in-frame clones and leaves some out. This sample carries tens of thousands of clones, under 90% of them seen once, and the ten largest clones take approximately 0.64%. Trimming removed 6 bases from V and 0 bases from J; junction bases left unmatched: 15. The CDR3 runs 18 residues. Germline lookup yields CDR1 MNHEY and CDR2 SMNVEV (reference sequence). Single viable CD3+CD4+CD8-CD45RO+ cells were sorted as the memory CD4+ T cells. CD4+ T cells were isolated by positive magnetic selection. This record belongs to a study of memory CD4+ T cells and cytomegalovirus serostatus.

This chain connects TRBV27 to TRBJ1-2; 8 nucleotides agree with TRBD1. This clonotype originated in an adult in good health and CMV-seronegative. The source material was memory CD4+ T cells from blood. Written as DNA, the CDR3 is TGTGCCAGCAGGTTCAGAACAGGGACAGGCCGAGCTAACTATGGCTACACCTTC. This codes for CASRFRTGTGRANYGYTF.